This is a list of T cell receptor beta chains from one sample in a study of cytomegalovirus exposure and HLA in healthy donors. TCRdb's copy holds only in-frame clones and misses some; the assay was immunoSEQ multiplex PCR. Of 150,000 to 200,000 clones listed, roughly 80% were seen once; the top ten hold approximately 10%. Sequenced: PBMCs. The source of these receptors is a man aged 18 to 30 in good health and CMV-seropositive. CDR3s include the opening cysteine and the closing phenylalanine or tryptophan. A D gene is named only where the DNA matches it firmly. Where a row states a size, it is once, few, many or the class of an expanded clone; other rows omit it.

size | J | D | V | DNA | CDR3
. | TRBJ2-1 | . | TRBV7-9 | TGTGCCAGCAGCTTAGGGGTAGGGGCTGGTTACAATGAGCAGTTCTTC | CASSLGVGAGYNEQFF
. | TRBJ2-7 | . | TRBV7-2 | TGTGCCAGCAGCTCCTACAGGGATGAAGAGCAGTACTTC | CASSSYRDEEQYF
. | TRBJ2-7 | TRBD1 | TRBV19 | TGTGCCAGTAGTGGCTCGGACAGGGGAGGCGAGCAGTACTTC | CASSGSDRGGEQYF
. | TRBJ1-3 | . | TRBV18 | TGTGCCAGCTCACCACCGTCCAGAAACTCTGGAAACACCATATATTTT | CASSPPSRNSGNTIYF
. | TRBJ1-4 | . | TRBV28 | TGTGCCAGCCAAGTAGGGACCGGTCTCGGGGAGGATGAAAAACTGTTTTTT | CASQVGTGLGEDEKLFF
. | TRBJ1-1 | . | TRBV2 | TGTGCCAGCTATGAGAGTATCGGGGGTTTAGGGAACACTGAAGCTTTCTTT | CASYESIGGLGNTEAFF
. | TRBJ2-4 | TRBD2 | TRBV7-9 | TGTGCCAGCAGCTTAGGGGAGGGAAACATTCAGTACTTC | CASSLGEGNIQYF
. | TRBJ1-5 | . | TRBV27 | TGTGCCAGCAGTTTTTCCGGGAGACAGCCCCAGCATTTT | CASSFSGRQPQHF
. | TRBJ2-7 | . | TRBV5-8 | TGTGCCAGCAGCCCGTTCGGGGTGGAGCAGTACTTC | CASSPFGVEQYF
. | TRBJ1-5 | TRBD1 | TRBV2 | TGTGCCAGCAGTGAATTAGGGGGCCTTGACGAACTGTCCCAGCATTTT | CASSELGGLDELSQHF
. | TRBJ2-6 | . | TRBV9 | TGTGCCAGCAGCGCAGGGGCATATGGGGCCAACGTCCTGACTTTC | CASSAGAYGANVLTF
. | TRBJ2-5 | TRBD2 | TRBV13 | TGTGCCAGCCTCGAGCGGGAGAGGGAAGAGACCCAGTACTTC | CASLEREREETQYF
. | TRBJ1-3 | . | TRBV29-1 | TGCAGCGTTGTGAGTTTAAACACCATATATTTT | CSVVSLNTIYF
. | TRBJ2-5 | TRBD1 | TRBV5-1 | TGCGCCAGCAGTCCAGGGGGAAGCCAAGAGACCCAGTACTTC | CASSPGGSQETQYF
. | TRBJ1-5 | TRBD1 | TRBV28 | TGTGCCAGCCGAGCCACCTATGCCCCAACAGGGGATCAGCCCCAGCATTTT | CASRATYAPTGDQPQHF
once | TRBJ2-5 | TRBD1 | TRBV5-6 | TGTGCCAGCAGCCTACCGGGGCAGGGGGAAGAGACCCAGTACTTC | CASSLPGQGEETQYF
. | TRBJ2-7 | TRBD2 | TRBV18 | TGTGCCAGCTCACCAGGCCGGCGGGAGGGCCGCGAGCAGTACTTC | CASSPGRREGREQYF